Listed below are T cell receptor beta chains from one sample, sequenced in a study of T cell repertoires in cytomegalovirus infection. These receptors lack a known antigen. TCRdb analysed the reads with MiXCR anew, one entry per CDR3 protein. The sample holds tens of thousands of distinct CDR3 sequences; about 45% are singletons and the top ten take more than 85%. Source: CD8+ T cells from cultured PBMCs, taken from culture after CMV antigen stimulation. Receptors were obtained from a human donor in good health (CMV status not recorded). Some clones in this sample may be carry-over from other donors' samples. Both conserved end residues are part of each CDR3. A D gene is named only where the DNA matches it firmly. Size tells how often a clone was seen (once, few, many) or the class of an expanded clone, and some rows leave it out.

V: TRBV27
J: TRBJ1-2
D: .
size: .
length: 18
DNA: TGTGCCAGCAGTTTAGGGGGGGGACACCTAACATCTAACTATGGCTACACCTTC
CDR3: CASSLGGGHLTSNYGYTF

V: TRBV10-3
J: TRBJ1-5
D: TRBD1
size: .
length: 15
DNA: TGTGCCAGTCGACCGGGACAGGGGGTAAATCAGCCCCAGCATTTT
CDR3: CASRPGQGVNQPQHF

V: TRBV5-4
J: TRBJ2-1
D: .
size: .
length: 12
DNA: TGTGCCAGCAGCTTCAGTCAGAATGAGCAGTTCTTC
CDR3: CASSFSQNEQFF

V: TRBV7-6
J: TRBJ2-1
D: .
size: few
length: 19
DNA: TGTGCCAGCAGCCTAGTTAGGGATACAGGGCGCATACCCTACAATGAGCAGTTCTTC
CDR3: CASSLVRDTGRIPYNEQFF

V: TRBV12-3/TRBV12-4
J: TRBJ1-2
D: .
size: .
length: 19
DNA: TGTGCCAGCAGGGGCGGCCGCGAAAAGGGCCCCCCTACGCTCTATGGCTACACCTTC
CDR3: CASRGGREKGPPTLYGYTF

V: TRBV7-9
J: TRBJ1-6
D: TRBD1
size: .
length: 15
DNA: TGTGCCAGCAGCTCGTTGGACAGGGAGAATTCACCCCTCCACTTT
CDR3: CASSSLDRENSPLHF

V: TRBV19
J: TRBJ2-1
D: .
size: few
length: 11
DNA: TGTGCCACCGGAGGGTTTAATGAGCAGTTCTTC
CDR3: CATGGFNEQFF

V: TRBV5-4
J: TRBJ2-1
D: .
size: few
length: 15
DNA: TGTGCCAGCAGCCTACAAGGAGTTCCAAGGAATGAGCAGTTCTTC
CDR3: CASSLQGVPRNEQFF

V: TRBV5-4
J: TRBJ1-1
D: .
size: .
length: 15
DNA: TGTGCCAGCAGCTTGGGGGCCCCGAGGAACACTGAAGCTTTCTTT
CDR3: CASSLGAPRNTEAFF

V: TRBV5-1
J: TRBJ2-3
D: TRBD1
size: few
length: 14
DNA: TGCGCCAGCACCCGGGGACAGGGCACAGATACGCAGTATTTT
CDR3: CASTRGQGTDTQYF

V: TRBV7-8
J: TRBJ2-2
D: .
size: .
length: 15
DNA: TGTGCCAGCAGCTTAGAACCAGGGGGGACCGGGGAGCTGTTTTTT
CDR3: CASSLEPGGTGELFF

V: TRBV29-1
J: TRBJ2-5
D: TRBD1
size: few
length: 14
DNA: TGCAGCGTTGATGGCAGGGGGCTCCTGGAGACCCAGTACTTC
CDR3: CSVDGRGLLETQYF

V: TRBV14
J: TRBJ2-7
D: TRBD1
size: .
length: 14
DNA: TGTGCCAGCAGCTCCGGGGACAGACCCTACGAGCAGTACTTC
CDR3: CASSSGDRPYEQYF

V: TRBV6-1
J: TRBJ2-3
D: TRBD2
size: .
length: 15
DNA: TGTGCCAGCAGTGCCGGCGGGAGGCCCACAGATACGCAGTATTTT
CDR3: CASSAGGRPTDTQYF

V: TRBV28
J: TRBJ1-1
D: .
size: few
length: 13
DNA: TGTGCCAGCAGTTTAAGGCCGGCATCTGAAGCTTTCTTT
CDR3: CASSLRPASEAFF

V: TRBV2
J: TRBJ2-2
D: .
size: few
length: 15
DNA: TGTGCCAGCAGTGACGGTGGCTACAACACCGGGGAGCTGTTTTTT
CDR3: CASSDGGYNTGELFF